This TCR beta chain comes out of a study of T cell repertoires in cytomegalovirus infection. This clonotype occurred a few times. Its antigen remains unidentified. Study results and caveats: Accumulated public TCR beta family frequency recognized individuals carrying CMV together with the relevant HLA.

TCRdb analysed the reads with MiXCR anew, one entry per CDR3 protein. This sample carries under 450,000 distinct CDR3 sequences, about 34% of them seen once, and the ten largest clones take 13%. This clonotype was sampled from a human donor in good health (CMV status not recorded). Some clones in this sample may be carry-over from other donors' samples. Specimen: cultured PBMCs, collected from culture after CMV antigen stimulation.

CDR3 coding DNA: TGTGCCAGTACCCCACGAGCGGGAGTGGGCAATGAGCAGTTCTTC. Protein sequence: CASTPRAGVGNEQFF. This chain uses TRBV19 with TRBJ2-1, with 8 bases that match TRBD2. CDR3 size: 15 residues. CDR1 LNHDA and CDR2 SQIVND come from the germline V gene (reference sequence). With 7 bases clipped from V and 6 bases from J, the junction kept 11 bases outside the gene matches.